The present T cell receptor beta chain was sequenced within a study of control samples from healthy donors and cancer patients. This CDR3 is 14 amino acids long. Trimming cost V 0 bases and J 6 bases, with 10 bases left between them. CDR1 and CDR2 from the germline V gene are WNHNN and SYGVQD (reference sequence). The protocol was immunoSEQ multiplex PCR, while the TCRdb copy is restricted to in-frame clones and leaves out a portion. The repertoire holds about 51,000 clones, with roughly 80% as singletons. This clonotype was sampled from a man aged 65-85 years in good health. Sequenced sample: blood. The V call is TRBV10-1, the J call TRBJ2-3; unclear D gene. The CDR3 protein is CASSESGIQDTQYF. The DNA for the CDR3 is TGCGCCAGCAGTGAGTCTGGGATCCAGGATACGCAGTATTTT.